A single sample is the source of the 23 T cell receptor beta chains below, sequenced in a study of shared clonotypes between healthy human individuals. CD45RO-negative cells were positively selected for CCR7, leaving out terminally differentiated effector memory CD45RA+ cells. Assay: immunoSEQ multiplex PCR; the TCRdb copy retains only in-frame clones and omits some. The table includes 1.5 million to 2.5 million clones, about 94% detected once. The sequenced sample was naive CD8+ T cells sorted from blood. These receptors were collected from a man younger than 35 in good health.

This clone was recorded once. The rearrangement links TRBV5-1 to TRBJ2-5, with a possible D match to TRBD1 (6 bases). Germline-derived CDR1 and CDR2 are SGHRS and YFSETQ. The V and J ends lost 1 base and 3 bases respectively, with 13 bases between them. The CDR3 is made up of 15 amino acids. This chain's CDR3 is CASSLFSGVEETQYF. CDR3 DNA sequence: TGCGCCAGCAGCTTGTTTTCAGGGGTGGAAGAGACCCAGTACTTC.

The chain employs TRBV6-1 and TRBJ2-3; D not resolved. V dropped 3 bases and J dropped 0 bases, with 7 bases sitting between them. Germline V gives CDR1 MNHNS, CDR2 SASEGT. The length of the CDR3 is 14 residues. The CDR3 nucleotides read TGTGCCAGCAGTGATCTACTTAGCACAGATACGCAGTATTTT. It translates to CASSDLLSTDTQYF.

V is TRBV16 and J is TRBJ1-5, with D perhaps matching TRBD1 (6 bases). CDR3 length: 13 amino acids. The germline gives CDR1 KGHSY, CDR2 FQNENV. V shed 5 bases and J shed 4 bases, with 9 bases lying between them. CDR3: CASSGQLNQPQHF. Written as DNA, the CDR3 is TGTGCCAGCAGCGGACAGTTGAATCAGCCCCAGCATTTT.

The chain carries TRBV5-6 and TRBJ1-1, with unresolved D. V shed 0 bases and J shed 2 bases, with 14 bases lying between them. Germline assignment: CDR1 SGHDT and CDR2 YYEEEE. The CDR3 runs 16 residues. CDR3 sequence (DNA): TGTGCCAGCAGCTTGGAGGAAGGGTGGATTAACACTGAAGCTTTCTTT. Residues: CASSLEEGWINTEAFF. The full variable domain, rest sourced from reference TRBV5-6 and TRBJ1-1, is DAGVTQSPTHLIKTRGQQVTLRCSPKSGHDTVSWYQQALGQGPQFIFQYYEEEERQRGNFPDRFSGHQFPNYSSELNVNALLLGDSALYLCASSLEEGWINTEAFFGQGTRLTVV.

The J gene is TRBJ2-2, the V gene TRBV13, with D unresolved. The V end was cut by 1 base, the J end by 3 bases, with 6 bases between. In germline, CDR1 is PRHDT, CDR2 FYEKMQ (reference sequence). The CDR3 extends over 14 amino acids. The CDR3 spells CASSLDRDTGELFF. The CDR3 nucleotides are TGTGCCAGCAGCTTAGACCGGGACACCGGGGAGCTGTTTTTT.

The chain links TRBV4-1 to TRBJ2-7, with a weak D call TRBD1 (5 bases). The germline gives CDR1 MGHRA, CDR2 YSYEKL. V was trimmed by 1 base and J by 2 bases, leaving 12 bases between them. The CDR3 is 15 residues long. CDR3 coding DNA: TGCGCCAGCAGCCAAGGTCACAGGCTCGCCTACGAGCAGTACTTC. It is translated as CASSQGHRLAYEQYF.

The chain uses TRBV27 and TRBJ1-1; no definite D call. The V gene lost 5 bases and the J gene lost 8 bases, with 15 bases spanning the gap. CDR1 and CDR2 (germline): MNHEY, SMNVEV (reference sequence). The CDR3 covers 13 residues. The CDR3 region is CASSPGLNLEAFF. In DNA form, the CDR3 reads TGTGCCAGCAGTCCAGGACTAAACCTGGAAGCTTTCTTT.

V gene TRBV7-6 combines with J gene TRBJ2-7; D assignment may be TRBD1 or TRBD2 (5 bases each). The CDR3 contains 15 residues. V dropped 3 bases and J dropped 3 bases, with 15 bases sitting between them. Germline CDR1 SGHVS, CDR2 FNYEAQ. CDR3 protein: CASSFARDPLYEQYF. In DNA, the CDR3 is TGTGCCAGCAGCTTTGCTAGGGACCCCCTCTACGAGCAGTACTTC.

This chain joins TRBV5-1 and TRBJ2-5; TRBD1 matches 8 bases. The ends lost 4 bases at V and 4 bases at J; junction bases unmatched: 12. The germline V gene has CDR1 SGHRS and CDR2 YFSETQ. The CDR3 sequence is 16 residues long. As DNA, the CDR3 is TGCGCCAGCAGCCACCGGACAGGGAAGGATGGAGAGACCCAGTACTTC. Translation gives CASSHRTGKDGETQYF.

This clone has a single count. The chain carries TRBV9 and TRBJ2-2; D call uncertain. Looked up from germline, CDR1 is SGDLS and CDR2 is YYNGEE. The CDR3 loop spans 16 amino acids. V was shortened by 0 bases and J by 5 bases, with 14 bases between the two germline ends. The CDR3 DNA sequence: TGTGCCAGCAGCGTAGTTTGGGCTCCGGATACCGGGGAGCTGTTTTTT. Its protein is CASSVVWAPDTGELFF. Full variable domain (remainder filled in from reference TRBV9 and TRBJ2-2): DSGVTQTPKHLITATGQRVTLRCSPRSGDLSVYWYQQSLDQGLQFLIQYYNGEERAKGNILERFSAQQFPDLHSELNLSSLELGDSALYFCASSVVWAPDTGELFFGEGSRLTVL.

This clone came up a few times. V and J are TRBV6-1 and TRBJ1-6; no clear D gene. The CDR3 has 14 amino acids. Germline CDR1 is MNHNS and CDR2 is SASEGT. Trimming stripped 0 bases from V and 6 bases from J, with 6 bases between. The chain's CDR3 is CASSEARPNSPLHF. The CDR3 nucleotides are TGTGCCAGCAGTGAAGCACGTCCTAATTCACCCCTCCACTTT.

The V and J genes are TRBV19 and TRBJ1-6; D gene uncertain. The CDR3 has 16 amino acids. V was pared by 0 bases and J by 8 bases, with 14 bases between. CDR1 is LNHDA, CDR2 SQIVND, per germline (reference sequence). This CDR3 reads CASSIDPEEGYSPLHF. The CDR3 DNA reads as TGTGCCAGTAGTATAGACCCGGAGGAGGGATATTCACCCCTCCACTTT.

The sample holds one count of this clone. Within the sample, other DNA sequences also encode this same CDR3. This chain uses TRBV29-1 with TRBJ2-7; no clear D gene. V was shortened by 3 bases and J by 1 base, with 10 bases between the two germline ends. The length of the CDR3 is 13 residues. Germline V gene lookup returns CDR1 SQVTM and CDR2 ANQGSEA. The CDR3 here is CSVEEDASYEQYF. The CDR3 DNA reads TGCAGCGTTGAGGAAGACGCATCCTACGAGCAGTACTTC.

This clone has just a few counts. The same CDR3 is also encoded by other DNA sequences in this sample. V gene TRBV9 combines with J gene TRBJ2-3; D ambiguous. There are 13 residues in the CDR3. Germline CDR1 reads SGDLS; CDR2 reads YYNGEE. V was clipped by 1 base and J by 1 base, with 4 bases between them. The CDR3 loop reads CASSVTGTDTQYF. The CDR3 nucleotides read TGTGCCAGCAGCGTAACAGGCACAGATACGCAGTATTTT.

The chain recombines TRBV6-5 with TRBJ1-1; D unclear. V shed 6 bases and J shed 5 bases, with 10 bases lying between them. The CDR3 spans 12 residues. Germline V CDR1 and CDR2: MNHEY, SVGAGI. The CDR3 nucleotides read TGTGCCAGCAGCCCCATGGGGACTGAAGCTTTCTTT. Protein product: CASSPMGTEAFF.

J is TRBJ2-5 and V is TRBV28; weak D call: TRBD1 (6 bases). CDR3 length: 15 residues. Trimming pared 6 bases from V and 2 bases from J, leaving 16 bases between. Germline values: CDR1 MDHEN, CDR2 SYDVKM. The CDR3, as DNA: TGTGCCAGCAGCCCGACTCGGGACACGCAAGAGACCCAGTACTTC. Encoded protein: CASSPTRDTQETQYF.

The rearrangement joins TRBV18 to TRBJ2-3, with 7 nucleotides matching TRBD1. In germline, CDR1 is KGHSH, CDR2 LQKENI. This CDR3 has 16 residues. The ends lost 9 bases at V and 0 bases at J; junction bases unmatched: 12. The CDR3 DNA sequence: TGTGCCAGTCCCCCTAAGGGACAGCCAAGCACAGATACGCAGTATTTT. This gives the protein CASPPKGQPSTDTQYF.

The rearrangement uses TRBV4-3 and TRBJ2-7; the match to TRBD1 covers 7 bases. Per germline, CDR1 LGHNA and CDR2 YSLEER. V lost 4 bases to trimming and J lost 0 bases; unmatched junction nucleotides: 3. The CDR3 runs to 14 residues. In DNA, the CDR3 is TGCGCCAGCAGCCCAGGACAGGTCTCCTACGAGCAGTACTTC. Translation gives CASSPGQVSYEQYF.

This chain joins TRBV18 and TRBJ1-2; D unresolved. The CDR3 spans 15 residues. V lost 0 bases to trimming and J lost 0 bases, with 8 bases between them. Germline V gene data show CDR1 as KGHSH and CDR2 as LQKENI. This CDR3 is CASSPPKFTNYGYTF. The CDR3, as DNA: TGTGCCAGCTCACCACCTAAATTCACTAACTATGGCTACACCTTC. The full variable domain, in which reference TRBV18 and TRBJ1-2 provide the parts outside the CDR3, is NAGVMQNPRHLVRRRGQEARLRCSPMKGHSHVYWYRQLPEEGLKFMVYLQKENIIDESGMPKERFSAEFPKEGPSILRIQQVVRGDSAAYFCASSPPKFTNYGYTFGSGTRLTVV.

For the CDR3, the DNA is TGTGCCAGCAGTTTTGGAGGGAATAATGAAAAACTGTTTTTT. Residues: CASSFGGNNEKLFF. The chain carries TRBV27 and TRBJ1-4; D remains ambiguous. The germline V gene encodes CDR1 MNHEY and CDR2 SMNVEV (reference sequence). V lost 3 bases, J lost 4 bases, and 9 bases lay in between. The CDR3 covers 14 residues.

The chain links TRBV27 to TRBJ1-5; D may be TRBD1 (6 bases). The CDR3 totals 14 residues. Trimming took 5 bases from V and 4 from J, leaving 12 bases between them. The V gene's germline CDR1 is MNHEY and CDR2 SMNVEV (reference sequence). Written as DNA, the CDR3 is TGTGCCAGCAGTCCGGACAGATTAAATCAGCCCCAGCATTTT. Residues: CASSPDRLNQPQHF.

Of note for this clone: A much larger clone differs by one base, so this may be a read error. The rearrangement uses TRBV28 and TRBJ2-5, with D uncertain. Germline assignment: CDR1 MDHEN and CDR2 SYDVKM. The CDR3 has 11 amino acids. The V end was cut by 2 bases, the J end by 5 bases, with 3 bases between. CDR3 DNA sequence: TGTGCCAGCAGTTTAGCGGAGACCCAGTACTTC. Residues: CASSLAETQYF. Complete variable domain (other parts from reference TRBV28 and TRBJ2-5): DVKVTQSSRYLVKRTGEKVFLECVQDMDHENMFWYRQDPGLGLRLIYFSYDVKMKEKGDIPEGYSVSREKKERFSLILESASTNQTSMYLCASSLAETQYFGPGTRLLVL.

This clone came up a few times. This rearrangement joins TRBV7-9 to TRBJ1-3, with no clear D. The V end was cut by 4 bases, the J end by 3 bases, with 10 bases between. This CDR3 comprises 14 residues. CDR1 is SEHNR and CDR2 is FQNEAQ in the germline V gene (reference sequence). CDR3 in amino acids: CASSYSWLGNTIYF. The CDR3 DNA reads TGTGCCAGCAGCTACAGTTGGCTTGGAAACACCATATATTTT.